This TCR beta chain was retrieved from a study of cytomegalovirus exposure and HLA in healthy donors. Study-wide points: Common viral pathogens seemed to be connected with several of the most significant clusters, according to a later analysis.

In the case of this clone: Its antigen is unknown.

Primers for the PCR totalled 60 Vbeta and 13 Jbeta. This table comes from immunoSEQ multiplex PCR, and its TCRdb copy is limited to in-frame clones, with some not included. The data contain around 150,000 clones, almost 80% of them singletons. The material sequenced was PBMCs. This clonotype was obtained from a man aged 50-59 years in good health and CMV-seropositive.

CDR3 bases: TGTGCCAGTGGACAGGGGGACGCCGGGGAGCTGTTTTTT. This codes for CASGQGDAGELFF. The chain is built from TRBV19 and TRBJ2-2, with 10 positions matching TRBD1. The CDR3 has 13 amino acids. Germline trimming cut 8 bases from V and 6 bases from J; bases unmatched to any gene: 3. Germline assignment: CDR1 LNHDA and CDR2 SQIVND (reference sequence). Supplemented by reference TRBV19 and TRBJ2-2, the full variable domain reads DGGITQSPKYLFRKEGQNVTLSCEQNLNHDAMYWYRQDPGQGLRLIYYSQIVNDFQKGDIAEGYSVSREKKESFPLTVTSAQKNPTAFYLCASGQGDAGELFFGEGSRLTVL.